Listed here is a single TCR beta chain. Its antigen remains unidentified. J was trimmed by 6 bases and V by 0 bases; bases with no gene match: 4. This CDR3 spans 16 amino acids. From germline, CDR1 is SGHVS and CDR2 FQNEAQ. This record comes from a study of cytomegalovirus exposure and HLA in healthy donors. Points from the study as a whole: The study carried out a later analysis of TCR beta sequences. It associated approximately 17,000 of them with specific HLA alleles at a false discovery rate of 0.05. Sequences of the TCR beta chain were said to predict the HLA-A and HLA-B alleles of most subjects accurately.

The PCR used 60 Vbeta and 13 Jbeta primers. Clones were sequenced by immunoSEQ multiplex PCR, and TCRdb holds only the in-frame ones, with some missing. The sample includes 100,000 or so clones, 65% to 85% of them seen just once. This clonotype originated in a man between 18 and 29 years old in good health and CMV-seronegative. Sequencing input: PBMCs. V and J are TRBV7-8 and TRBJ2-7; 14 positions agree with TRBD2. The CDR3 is CASSLAGTSGRGEQYF. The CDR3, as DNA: TGTGCCAGCAGCTTAGCCGGGACTAGCGGGAGAGGCGAGCAGTACTTC.